This TCR beta chain was profiled in a study of CD8 T cells in Susac syndrome (dated by TCRdb to between 2017 and 2020). For context, the study as a whole: Among the Susac syndrome patients who were sequenced, clinically active disease was present in more than 5 and clinical remission was observed in about eight. At the time of blood withdrawal, Susac syndrome patients were either therapy-naive, taking corticosteroids (with some also receiving IVIg), or on IVIg alone. Whether CD8+ T cell activation and differentiation in Susac syndrome was antigen driven was tested using repertoire sequencing.

RNA was extracted using the RNeasy kit, and roughly 0.45 to 1 microgram was reverse transcribed with random hexamers. The immunoSEQ multiplex PCR assay, covering 54 Vbeta and 13 Jbeta segments, was used to amplify TCR beta CDR3 regions. PCR amplification bias was corrected using a synthetic template baseline for primer optimization and computational correction. Per the authors' processing: Only productive sequences were kept, with reads annotated to V, D and J genes according to IMGT and analyzed in immunoSEQ Analyzer. Clonality was calculated as one minus the Shannon entropy normalized by log2 of the number of productive unique sequences. For each patient and control, public and private clones were evaluated within the 100 most prevalent clones. Clones were defined as Susac-specific if absent from the healthy and MS cohorts, from 1052 published viral clones and from other ImmuneACCESS disease sequences. In-frame beta chains were kept once TCRdb had trimmed the public reads at Q25 with fastp and called clones with MiXCR. Under each unique CDR3 protein, matching rows form one entry showing the most common genes and DNA. None of the V and J calls come from the authors' own analysis; TCRdb made them. This sample is represented by 150,000 to 200,000 distinct CDR3 sequences; 91% of them were singletons. Of the sample, approximately 0.086% is held by the ten largest clones.

High-throughput TCR beta sequencing profiled peripheral blood CD8+ and CD4+ T cells from healthy donors, Susac syndrome patients and multiple sclerosis patients. Recently defined diagnostic criteria for definite or probable disease were met by the Susac syndrome patients. Bulk CD8+ and CD4+ T cells were purified by magnetic negative isolation, whereas CD8+ TEMRA cells were enriched by FACS. Blood was collected in EDTA tubes and processed within 24 hours, with PBMCs isolated through density gradient centrifugation. PBMCs intended for TCR sequencing were cryopreserved in liquid nitrogen and were subsequently thawed in a 37 degrees C water bath. The sorted or isolated CD4+, CD8+ and CD8+ TEMRA cells had a purity of 90% or higher. This clonotype has a single count. It has no known antigen specificity. Per-nucleotide qualities are absent, and no much larger clonotype sits a single base away. One read alone makes for weak evidence.

Points the paper makes about the study in general: The study acknowledged that relatively few individuals were included in the TCR sequencing and HLA analysis. No clonal expansion was detected in the CD4+ T cell repertoire of Susac syndrome patients.

For CDR1 and CDR2, the germline V gene (reference sequence) lists SEHNR and FQNEAQ. The CDR3, from cysteine to phenylalanine, totals 15 residues. Only CDR3 DNA remains: 45 bases, in frame from the first base. V gives up 1 base and J gives up 6 bases, and the segment between their germline ends measures 13 bases. The clonotype originates from a human donor with Susac syndrome. The rearranged chain carries TRBV7-9 and TRBJ2-1, and perhaps TRBD2 as D gene, on 5 matching bases. Sequencing was done on a sample of CD4+ T cells from PBMCs. The CDR3 loop reads CASSLGERTLNEQFF. The DNA sequence is TGTGCCAGCAGCTTAGGCGAGCGGACTCTCAATGAGCAGTTCTTC.